This is a list of T cell receptor beta chains from one sample in a study of regulatory T cells in long-lasting Graves disease. Using its own MiXCR run on the multiplex PCR reads, TCRdb lists one record per CDR3 protein. This sample yields under 450,000 distinct CDR3 sequences, of which around 15% are seen a single time; 20% to 25% belongs to the top ten. A further study also used this sample, focusing on T cells in Graves' hyperthyroidism and ophthalmopathy.

This sample comprised peripheral blood mononuclear cells (PBMCs), obtained at new diagnosis, from a patient treated with antithyroid drugs. These receptors all come from a woman aged 18-29 years with Graves disease. The CDR3 runs from the conserved cysteine through the conserved F or W. Fields, in order: V gene, D gene, clone size, J gene, CDR3 DNA, CDR3 protein. A D gene is named only where the DNA matches it firmly. The listing skips clone size in some rows; elsewhere it reads once, few, many or a size class.

TRBV28,-,few,TRBJ2-7,TGTGCCAGCAGTGGGGGGGGGGCCCATGAGCAGTACTTC,CASSGGGAHEQYF
TRBV28,-,-,TRBJ2-7,TGTGCCAGCAGTGGCCTGCCCGGTGCGAGCGGTCCCTACGAGCAGTACTTC,CASSGLPGASGPYEQYF
TRBV29-1,-,many,TRBJ1-1,TGCAGCGTTGATAGGACGAACACTGAAGCTTTCTTT,CSVDRTNTEAFF
TRBV18,-,many,TRBJ1-6,TGTGCCAGCTCATTCAAGGGTTCGGATTCACCCCTCCACTTT,CASSFKGSDSPLHF
TRBV3-1,-,many,TRBJ2-5,TGTGCCAGCAGCCATAGTGGGCCGCAGGAGACCCAGTACTTC,CASSHSGPQETQYF
TRBV7-9,-,-,TRBJ2-5,TGTGCCAGCAGCTTAGGCTCCCGGGTAGGAGAGACCCAGTACTTC,CASSLGSRVGETQYF
TRBV25-1,TRBD2,-,TRBJ2-7,TGTGCCAGCAGTGAATCGAGGACTAGCGGATTCTACGAGCAGTACTTC,CASSESRTSGFYEQYF
TRBV5-1,-,many,TRBJ2-4,TGCGCCAGCAGCTTGGTCACAGGGGCCGGGGGAAACATTCAGTACTTC,CASSLVTGAGGNIQYF
TRBV10-1,-,-,TRBJ1-2,TGCGCCAGCAGTGAGTCTAATGTGGGATCCCGTTATGGCTACACCTTC,CASSESNVGSRYGYTF
TRBV24-1,TRBD1,many,TRBJ2-2,TGTGCCACCCGACCGGACAGGGAGGCCGGGGAGCTGTTTTTT,CATRPDREAGELFF
TRBV20-1,-,many,TRBJ1-1,TGCAGTGCTAGACTTGGGTCTGAAGCTTTCTTT,CSARLGSEAFF
TRBV6-5,-,many,TRBJ2-7,TGTGCCAGCAGTTACTCCGTCGGGGCCTACGAGCAGTACTTC,CASSYSVGAYEQYF
TRBV7-9,-,-,TRBJ2-6,TGTGCCAGCAGCTTAGCTGGAATTAGAGGGACTCATGGGGCCAACGTCCTGACTTTC,CASSLAGIRGTHGANVLTF
TRBV27,-,many,TRBJ2-1,TGTGCCAGCAGTCAGGGTCTCAGGAATGAGCAGTTCTTC,CASSQGLRNEQFF
TRBV9,-,few,TRBJ2-1,TGTGCCAGCAGCGTAGCGGATTTTACTGAGCAGTTCTTC,CASSVADFTEQFF
TRBV20-1,-,few,TRBJ2-7,TGCAGTGCTCAGCCACAGGGGAGGCCCTACGAGCAGTACTTC,CSAQPQGRPYEQYF
TRBV4-1,-,many,TRBJ2-2,TGCGCCAGCAGCCACTCGGGGGGCCGGACCGGGGAGCTGTTTTTT,CASSHSGGRTGELFF
TRBV28,TRBD2,many,TRBJ2-7,TGTGCCAGCAGTTTACCTAGCGGGAGAAGGTACGAGCAGTACTTC,CASSLPSGRRYEQYF
TRBV20-1,-,-,TRBJ2-7,TGCAGTGCCTATAAAGACAGGCCCCGCGAGCAGTACTTC,CSAYKDRPREQYF
TRBV7-2,-,many,TRBJ1-2,TGTGCCAGCAGTGTCTTCGGGGGCGTGAACTATGGCTACACCTTC,CASSVFGGVNYGYTF
TRBV25-1,-,few,TRBJ1-6,TGTGCCAGCAGTGAATCGTCAGGGGCTTATAATTCACCCCTCCACTTT,CASSESSGAYNSPLHF
TRBV24-1,TRBD1,many,TRBJ2-2,TGTGCCACGCAGGACAGGACGAACACCGGGGAGCTGTTTTTT,CATQDRTNTGELFF
TRBV3-1,TRBD2,few,TRBJ2-4,TGTGCCAGCAGCCAAGAAACCCGGGGGGGCCGGGGAAACATTCAGTACTTC,CASSQETRGGRGNIQYF
TRBV11-3,-,many,TRBJ2-1,TGTGCCAGCAGCTTAGATATCAGAAATGAGCAGTTCTTC,CASSLDIRNEQFF
TRBV27,-,few,TRBJ2-7,TGTGCCAGCGGGGACGACAGGTTCGAGCAGTACTTC,CASGDDRFEQYF
TRBV25-1,TRBD1,-,TRBJ1-1,TGTGCCAGCCGAGAGACAGGGAAGGTGAACACTGAAGCTTTCTTT,CASRETGKVNTEAFF
TRBV12-3/TRBV12-4,TRBD1,-,TRBJ1-6,TGTGCCAGCAGTTTTGGGACAGGGGGCGGGTCACCCCTCCACTTT,CASSFGTGGGSPLHF
TRBV6-1,-,many,TRBJ2-2,TGTGCCAGCAGTGATATGGGGCGAAACACCGGGGAGCTGTTTTTT,CASSDMGRNTGELFF
TRBV27,TRBD1,-,TRBJ2-4,TGTGCCAGCAGTTTAGGGACAGCTAAAAACATTCAGTACTTC,CASSLGTAKNIQYF
TRBV20-1,-,few,TRBJ1-2,TGCAGTGTTTTGGGAGCTAACTATGGCTACACCTTC,CSVLGANYGYTF
TRBV28,-,many,TRBJ2-7,TGTGCCAGCAGTTTCGGAAGTGATGCGCGGGCCTACTACTACGAGCAGTACTTC,CASSFGSDARAYYYEQYF
TRBV7-3,-,many,TRBJ2-5,TGTGCCAGCAGCCCGAACGGCCAGGGTGTCCAAGAGACCCAGTACTTC,CASSPNGQGVQETQYF
TRBV11-2,TRBD2,many,TRBJ2-1,TGTGCCAGCAGACAACAGCGGGGGGGCAATGAGCAGTTCTTC,CASRQQRGGNEQFF
TRBV19,-,-,TRBJ1-1,TGTGCCAGTAGTATCAGAGCGAACACTGAAGCTTTCTTT,CASSIRANTEAFF
TRBV19,TRBD2,-,TRBJ2-5,TGTGCCAGTAGAACTAGCGGGGGTCGACAAGAGACCCAGTACTTC,CASRTSGGRQETQYF
TRBV9,TRBD1,-,TRBJ2-7,TGTGCCGGCAGCGCGGACAGGGATAGCTCCTACGAGCAGTACTTC,CAGSADRDSSYEQYF
TRBV28,TRBD2,many,TRBJ2-1,TGTGCCAGCGACCTACCGGGACTAAATTACAATGAGCAGTTCTTC,CASDLPGLNYNEQFF
TRBV27,TRBD1,many,TRBJ2-7,TGTGCCAGTCAAGGACAGGCTAACGAGCAGTACTTC,CASQGQANEQYF
TRBV12-3/TRBV12-4,TRBD2,few,TRBJ2-1,TGTGCCAGCAGCCCGGGACTAGCGGGACCCAATGAGCAGTTCTTC,CASSPGLAGPNEQFF
TRBV20-1,TRBD2,-,TRBJ2-3,TGCAGTGCTAGAACGGGAGGTTCAGATACGCAGTATTTT,CSARTGGSDTQYF
TRBV6-2/TRBV6-3,-,many,TRBJ2-7,TGTGCCAGCAGTTTCGGAATGACGGAAAGCTACGAGCAGTACTTC,CASSFGMTESYEQYF
TRBV9,TRBD1,many,TRBJ2-7,TGTGCCAGCAGCGTAGCGGGACAGGGGCCCTACGAGCAGTACTTC,CASSVAGQGPYEQYF
TRBV14,-,few,TRBJ1-6,TGTGCCAGCAGCCAAGTACGAGGGGCAGGTAATTCACCCCTCCACTTT,CASSQVRGAGNSPLHF
TRBV5-6,TRBD2,-,TRBJ2-5,TGTGCCAGCAGCTTTATAGCGGGAGTGGAAGAGACCCAGTACTTC,CASSFIAGVEETQYF
TRBV9,TRBD1,few,TRBJ2-1,TGTGCCAGCAGCGTAGCCCGACGTCAGGGGGACAGGGCTGTCGATGAGCAGTTCTTC,CASSVARRQGDRAVDEQFF
TRBV12-3/TRBV12-4,-,few,TRBJ1-5,TGTGCCAGCAGTTTAGCTAGGAATAGCAATCAGCCCCAGCATTTT,CASSLARNSNQPQHF
TRBV20-1,-,many,TRBJ1-5,TGCAGTGCTGCCAGCGTAGTCGGCAATCAGCCCCAGCATTTT,CSAASVVGNQPQHF
TRBV7-8,TRBD2,-,TRBJ2-1,TGTGCCAGCAGCTTCCCACGGACTAGCGGGAGGGATGAGCAGTTCTTC,CASSFPRTSGRDEQFF
TRBV11-2,-,few,TRBJ1-4,TGTGCCAGCAGCTTAGTCTGGGGGACTAATGAAAAACTGTTTTTT,CASSLVWGTNEKLFF
TRBV3-1,-,few,TRBJ1-5,TGTGCCAGCAGCCAAGGGGCAGGACCCAATCAGCCCCAGCATTTT,CASSQGAGPNQPQHF
TRBV6-9,-,many,TRBJ2-3,TGTGCCAGCAGTTACGGGGAGAGCACAGATACGCAGTATTTT,CASSYGESTDTQYF
TRBV27,-,many,TRBJ2-7,TGTGCCAGCAGTTTGCAGGGTAGGGGACCATACGAGCAGTACTTC,CASSLQGRGPYEQYF
TRBV9,TRBD1,many,TRBJ1-4,TGTGCCAGCAGCGAGACGACAGGGCCTAATGAAAAACTGTTTTTT,CASSETTGPNEKLFF
TRBV18,-,many,TRBJ2-1,TGTGCCAGCTCACCAGGACGAAAGGGGCTCAATGAGCAGTTCTTC,CASSPGRKGLNEQFF
TRBV2,TRBD2,-,TRBJ2-2,TGTGCCGGTTCCGGGACTATGAACACCGGGGAGCTGTTTTTT,CAGSGTMNTGELFF
TRBV20-1,-,many,TRBJ1-5,TGCAGTGCCCCTCCGCAGGCAGGCGCTTATAGCAATCAGCCCCAGCATTTT,CSAPPQAGAYSNQPQHF
TRBV7-3,-,many,TRBJ2-1,TGTGCCAGCAGCTTAGATCTTGGGGGAGAGCAGTTCTTC,CASSLDLGGEQFF
TRBV5-5,-,few,TRBJ2-3,TGTGCCAGCAGCTTGGCCGAGGATACGCAGTATTTT,CASSLAEDTQYF
TRBV29-1,-,few,TRBJ2-5,TGCAGCGTGCCCGACGGACCGTCCCAAGAGACCCAGTACTTC,CSVPDGPSQETQYF
TRBV4-1,-,-,TRBJ2-7,TGCGCCAGCAGCCAGATCCAATCCTACGAGCAGTACTTC,CASSQIQSYEQYF